The 20 T cell receptor beta chains in this list originate from one sample, sequenced in a study of T-cell memory formation after mild COVID-19. TCRdb reprocessed the 5' RACE reads via MiXCR and lists one record per CDR3 protein. The table lists around 320,000 distinct CDR3 sequences, 25% to 30% of them singletons. Sequencing was carried out using PBMCs or a T cell subset sorted from them (not recorded which). The receptors come from an adult woman who had mild COVID-19 (a few samples of this study predate the infection). Cell type and time point are not known.

The chain has TRBV20-1 and TRBJ1-2; no clear D. CDR3 size: 11 residues. Per germline, CDR1 DFQATT and CDR2 SNEGSKA (reference sequence). The CDR3 here is CSGPVNYGYTF. CDR3 DNA: TGCAGCGGACCGGTTAACTATGGCTACACCTTC.

The sample holds a few counts of this clonotype. The rearrangement links TRBV2 to TRBJ2-3; the D gene is possibly TRBD2 (6 bases). Germline V lookup: CDR1 SNHLY, CDR2 FYNNEI. Trimming stripped 2 bases from V and 10 bases from J, with 19 bases between. This CDR3 spans 15 amino acids. The DNA for the CDR3 is TGTGCCAGCAGTGAACCACTAGCTGGGACCTATGCGCAGTATTTT. It encodes CASSEPLAGTYAQYF.

This clonotype was seen a few times. The gene calls are TRBV3-1 and TRBJ2-2, with D unclear. This CDR3 comprises 14 residues. V was shortened by 7 bases and J by 0 bases, with 9 bases between the two germline ends. CDR1 LGHDT and CDR2 YNNKEL come from the germline V gene (reference sequence). This CDR3 is CASTYMANTGELFF. DNA for the CDR3: TGTGCCAGCACGTATATGGCGAACACCGGGGAGCTGTTTTTT.

This clonotype was recorded a few times. V and J are TRBV15 and TRBJ1-2; TRBD1 matches at 9 bases. Germline-derived CDR1 and CDR2 are LNHNV and YYDKDF (reference sequence). V shed 0 bases and J 5 bases; nucleotides not matched to a gene: 4. The CDR3 sequence is 15 residues long. The CDR3 here is CATSRDKGQGYGYTF. The CDR3 DNA reads as TGTGCCACCAGCAGAGATAAGGGACAGGGTTATGGCTACACCTTC.

This clonotype was seen only a few times. The CDR3 reads CASSLLQGGTYNEQFF. CDR3 sequence (DNA): TGTGCCAGCAGCTTGCTGCAGGGCGGAACCTACAATGAGCAGTTCTTC. V usage is TRBV7-2 and J usage is TRBJ2-1; D might be TRBD1 (5 bases). V was pared by 3 bases and J by 2 bases, with 14 bases between. This CDR3 is 16 amino acids long. From germline, CDR1 is SGHTA and CDR2 FQGNSA.

In its sample, this clonotype was seen a few times. The chain is built from TRBV4-2 and TRBJ2-3; 7 positions agree with TRBD2. CDR3 length: 17 residues. Per the germline V gene, CDR1 is LGHNA and CDR2 is YNFKEQ. With V trimmed by 0 bases and J by 0 bases, 6 bases remained unmatched. Written as DNA, the CDR3 is TGTGCCAGCAGCCAAGATTTGGCGGGGGAAAGCACAGATACGCAGTATTTT. This translates into CASSQDLAGESTDTQYF.

The table lists this clonotype with a few counts. J is TRBJ2-7 and V is TRBV5-6; TRBD1 matches at 8 bases. CDR1 is SGHDT, CDR2 YYEEEE, per germline. There are 13 residues in the CDR3. V lost 4 bases to trimming and J lost 2 bases; unmatched junction nucleotides: 2. The CDR3 here is CASSRTGPYEQYF. The CDR3 DNA sequence: TGTGCCAGCAGCAGGACAGGGCCCTACGAGCAGTACTTC.

This clonotype was counted between two and nine times. V gene TRBV20-1 combines with J gene TRBJ2-1; D gene ambiguous. This CDR3 has 10 residues. V lost 6 bases to trimming and J lost 4 bases, with 4 bases between them. Germline V gene lookup returns CDR1 DFQATT and CDR2 SNEGSKA (reference sequence). The CDR3 region is CSAKYNEQFF. The CDR3 coding sequence is TGCAGTGCAAAATACAATGAGCAGTTCTTC.

V gene TRBV7-3 combines with J gene TRBJ2-5, with D maybe TRBD2 (6 bases). CDR3 size: 17 residues. Trimming removed 5 bases from V and 1 base from J, with 20 bases in between. Germline-derived CDR1 and CDR2 are SGHTA and FQGTGA. CDR3 coding DNA: TGTGCCAGCAGCCTCAAGGGCATGGAGGGATGCCAAGAGACCCAGTACTTC. This translates into CASSLKGMEGCQETQYF.

This clonotype appeared a few times. This chain uses TRBV27 with TRBJ2-3, with D hard to call. CDR1 MNHEY and CDR2 SMNVEV come from the germline V gene (reference sequence). Trimming cost V 0 bases and J 10 bases, with 11 bases left between them. The CDR3 has 13 amino acids. CDR3 nucleotide sequence: TGTGCCAGCAGTTTATCAGCCATCCAGGCGCAGTATTTT. It yields the protein CASSLSAIQAQYF.

The chain uses TRBV7-9 and TRBJ2-1; 13 bases agree with TRBD2. This CDR3 spans 16 amino acids. Germline V gene lookup returns CDR1 SEHNR and CDR2 FQNEAQ (reference sequence). The trim removed 5 bases at V and 9 bases at J, leaving 10 bases unmatched. This chain's CDR3 is CASSPRTSGSISEQFF. CDR3 sequence (DNA): TGTGCCAGCAGCCCTCGGACTAGCGGGAGTATCAGTGAGCAGTTCTTC.

This clonotype was seen more than once but under ten times. The chain has TRBV6-5 and TRBJ1-2, with D perhaps TRBD1 (5 bases). The V gene lost 0 bases and the J gene lost 2 bases, with 13 bases spanning the gap. This CDR3 comprises 16 residues. Germline V CDR1 and CDR2: MNHEY, SVGAGI. This CDR3 reads CASSYSPGKKNYGYTF. In DNA, the CDR3 is TGTGCCAGCAGTTACTCGCCAGGGAAAAAAAACTATGGCTACACCTTC.

This clonotype appeared a few times. V and J are TRBV5-1 and TRBJ1-2; 8 nucleotides line up with TRBD1. The length of the CDR3 is 19 residues. Germline V gene sequence: CDR1 SGHRS, CDR2 YFSETQ. The junction had 15 bases not matched to a gene; V was cut back by 2 bases and J by 0 bases. The CDR3 loop is CASSLGVRGLLRANYGYTF. DNA for the CDR3: TGCGCCAGCAGCTTAGGAGTCAGGGGGCTTCTCAGAGCTAACTATGGCTACACCTTC.

This sequence joins TRBV7-2 and TRBJ2-1; the D call may be TRBD1 or TRBD2 (5 bases each). CDR3 length: 19 residues. V gave up 5 bases and J gave up 0 bases, with 23 bases separating them. The germline V gene has CDR1 SGHTA and CDR2 FQGNSA. CDR3 loop: CASSPIPAPRGLSYNEQFF. In DNA, the CDR3 is TGTGCCAGCAGCCCTATCCCCGCCCCTCGGGGCCTCTCCTACAATGAGCAGTTCTTC.

The chain uses TRBV12-3 or TRBV12-4 and TRBJ2-3, with 8 nucleotides matching TRBD2. CDR3 length: 15 amino acids. Trimming took 2 bases from V and 4 from J; bases not matched to a gene: 5. CDR3: CASSLSGSRSDTQYF. As DNA, the CDR3 is TGTGCCAGCAGTTTAAGCGGGAGCAGGTCAGATACGCAGTATTTT.

A few counts support this clonotype. This rearrangement joins TRBV12-3 or TRBV12-4 to TRBJ1-5, with a weak D call TRBD1 (6 bases). V was trimmed by 7 bases and J by 6 bases, leaving 13 bases between them. This CDR3 is built from 13 residues. In nucleotides, the CDR3 is TGTGCCAGCAATATAGGGGGGAGTCAGCCCCAGCATTTT. Translating gives CASNIGGSQPQHF.

The chain uses TRBV7-3 and TRBJ2-1; TRBD1 agrees at 9 bases. The trim removed 6 bases at V and 5 bases at J, leaving 8 bases unmatched. The CDR3 loop spans 15 amino acids. Germline lookup yields CDR1 SGHTA and CDR2 FQGTGA. The CDR3 here is CASRPTGGVNNEQFF. For the CDR3, the DNA is TGTGCCAGCAGGCCAACAGGGGGCGTTAACAATGAGCAGTTCTTC.

The rearrangement uses TRBV30 and TRBJ2-2, with TRBD1 matching over 9 bases. Germline V gene lookup returns CDR1 GTSNPN and CDR2 SVGIG (reference sequence). There are 15 residues in the CDR3. Trimming cost V 8 bases and J 5 bases; bases outside gene matches: 12. The CDR3 coding sequence is TGTGCCCGAAATTCCGAGACAGGGGGAACCGGGGAGCTGTTTTTT. Translated: CARNSETGGTGELFF.

The chain combines TRBV4-3 with TRBJ2-3; D is perhaps TRBD2 (5 bases). The CDR3 loop spans 14 amino acids. In germline, CDR1 is LGHNA, CDR2 YSLEER. Trimming took off 2 bases at V and 1 base at J, with 7 bases between the two ends. In DNA, the CDR3 is TGCGCCAGCAGCCAACGGACTGGCACAGATACGCAGTATTTT. Protein sequence: CASSQRTGTDTQYF.

The gene calls are TRBV29-1 and TRBJ2-1; either TRBD1 or TRBD2 may fit D (5 bases each). V dropped 6 bases and J dropped 5 bases, with 14 bases sitting between them. This CDR3 has 13 residues. CDR1 is SQVTM and CDR2 is ANQGSEA in the germline V gene. CDR3 DNA: TGCAGCGTCCTACGGGACCTCGACAATGAGCAGTTCTTC. It encodes CSVLRDLDNEQFF.